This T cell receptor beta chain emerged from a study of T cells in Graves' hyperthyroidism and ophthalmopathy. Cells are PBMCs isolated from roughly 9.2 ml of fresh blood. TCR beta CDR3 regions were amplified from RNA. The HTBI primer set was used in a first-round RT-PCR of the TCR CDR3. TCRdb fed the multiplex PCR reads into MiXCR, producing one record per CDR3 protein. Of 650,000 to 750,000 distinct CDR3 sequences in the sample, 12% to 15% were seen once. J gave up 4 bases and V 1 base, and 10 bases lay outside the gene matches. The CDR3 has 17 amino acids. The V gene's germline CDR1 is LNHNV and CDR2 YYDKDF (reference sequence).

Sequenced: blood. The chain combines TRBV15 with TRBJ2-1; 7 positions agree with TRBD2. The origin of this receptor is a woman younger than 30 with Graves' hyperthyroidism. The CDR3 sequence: CATSRGLSGALYNEQFF. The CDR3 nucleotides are TGTGCCACCAGCAGAGGCCTAAGCGGGGCCCTATACAATGAGCAGTTCTTC.